These T cell receptor beta chains were read from a single sample in a study of OX40 agonist ivuxolimab in advanced cancers. Profiled with immunoSEQ multiplex PCR; TCRdb holds only in-frame clones, not every one. The sample yields fewer than 75,000 clones, roughly nine tenths seen once. Source: CD4+ or CD8+ T cells sorted from blood, taken in a trial of the OX40 agonist ivuxolimab. These receptors originate from an adult with an advanced solid tumor such as melanoma, head and neck, liver or kidney cancer. CDR3s include the opening cysteine and the closing phenylalanine or tryptophan. D genes are given only for firm matches. Only part of the rows carry a size: once, few, many, or a class if the clone is expanded.

v_call,clone_size,d_call,j_call,cdr3_nt,cdr3_aa
TRBV7-2,NA,NA,TRBJ2-3,TGTGCCAGCAGTGGGCAGAGAGTAAGCACAGATACGCAGTATTTT,CASSGQRVSTDTQYF
TRBV9,NA,TRBD1,TRBJ2-2,TGTGCCAGCACCCGGACAGGGACGAACACCGGGGAGCTGTTTTTT,CASTRTGTNTGELFF
TRBV6-7,NA,TRBD2,TRBJ2-1,TGTGCCAGTACCCGGGACTACCTCGAGCCCCCTAAATACAATGAGCAGTTCTTC,CASTRDYLEPPKYNEQFF
TRBV28,NA,NA,TRBJ1-1,TGTGCCTCCACCTTGACAGTGAACACTGAAGCTTTCTTT,CASTLTVNTEAFF
TRBV5-1,NA,NA,TRBJ1-3,TGCGCCAGCAGCCCTTTTGAGGGGGAGTTCCCTGGAAACACCATATATTTT,CASSPFEGEFPGNTIYF
TRBV27,NA,TRBD1,TRBJ1-1,TGTGCCAGCAGTTCCCATGGGACAGGGCTTTACAATGAAGCTTTCTTT,CASSSHGTGLYNEAFF
TRBV4-1,NA,TRBD2,TRBJ2-1,TGCGCCAGCAGCCAAGATCTTCGGCTAGCGGGGAACAATGAGCAGTTCTTC,CASSQDLRLAGNNEQFF
TRBV6-6,NA,TRBD1,TRBJ2-1,TGTGCCAGCAGGGGACAGATCCATGAGCAGTTCTTC,CASRGQIHEQFF
TRBV28,NA,NA,TRBJ1-5,TGTGCCAGCAGTCCTTTGCGGTCAGCGGATCAGCCCCAGCATTTT,CASSPLRSADQPQHF
TRBV14,NA,NA,TRBJ2-5,TGTGCCAGCAGCCCGAAACGACGGGATCCCGAATTACAAGAGACCCAGTACTTC,CASSPKRRDPELQETQYF
TRBV27,few,TRBD1,TRBJ1-1,TGTGCCAGCAGTCGCGGGACAGGGGCAACTCGAGCTTTCTTT,CASSRGTGATRAFF
TRBV11-2,NA,TRBD2,TRBJ2-7,TGTGCCAGCAGCTTTATGGGTGGGGACTACAACTCCTACGAGCAGTACTTC,CASSFMGGDYNSYEQYF
TRBV7-6,NA,NA,TRBJ2-1,TGTGCCAGCAGCTTAAATCTGGCGGGGCCGACCTACAATGAGCAGTTCTTC,CASSLNLAGPTYNEQFF
TRBV9,NA,TRBD1,TRBJ2-2,TGTGCCAGCAGCCCGAGACAGGGGGTGGTTAGCACCGGGGAGCTGTTTTTT,CASSPRQGVVSTGELFF
TRBV7-2,NA,NA,TRBJ1-2,TGTGCCAGCAGCTCTGGGTCCGGCTATGGCTACACCTTC,CASSSGSGYGYTF
TRBV7-9,few,NA,TRBJ1-2,TGTGCCAGCAGCTCCATCGGGGGCGCGAACTATGGCTACACCTTC,CASSSIGGANYGYTF
TRBV28,NA,TRBD1,TRBJ1-1,TGTGCCAGCAGTCCAGGGGGTAATGAAGCTTTCTTT,CASSPGGNEAFF
TRBV15,NA,NA,TRBJ2-1,TGTGCCACCAGCAGAGTTAGGGGACACCCGCAGTTCTTC,CATSRVRGHPQFF
TRBV29-1,NA,NA,TRBJ2-5,TGCAGCGTTGGACAAGGCCCGACCCAGTACTTC,CSVGQGPTQYF
TRBV28,NA,NA,TRBJ1-5,TGTGCCAGCAGTTCTGGGACCGGAGGCTATCAGCCCCAGCATTTT,CASSSGTGGYQPQHF
TRBV6-6,NA,TRBD1,TRBJ2-7,TGTGCCAGCAGTAGCTCTTGGACAGGGAGCTCCTACGAGCAGTACTTC,CASSSSWTGSSYEQYF
TRBV9,NA,NA,TRBJ2-1,TGTGCCAGCAGCGAAGGGACGGGATACAATGAGCAGTTCTTC,CASSEGTGYNEQFF
TRBV28,NA,TRBD2,TRBJ2-1,TGTGCCAGCAGGGAAACTAGCGGGAAGTACAATGAGCAGTTCTTC,CASRETSGKYNEQFF
TRBV29-1,NA,TRBD1,TRBJ2-7,TGCAGCGTTGGGGGGACAGTAAACTACGAGCAGTACTTC,CSVGGTVNYEQYF
TRBV2,NA,NA,TRBJ1-5,TGTGCCAGCAGTGATTCGAATCAGCCCCAGCATTTT,CASSDSNQPQHF
TRBV19,once,NA,TRBJ2-7,TGTGCCAGTAGTGCCCAGGGACTGGAGAACGAGCAGTACTTC,CASSAQGLENEQYF
TRBV7-9,NA,NA,TRBJ2-5,TGTGCCAGCAGCTTAGTTGGAGAGACCCAGTACTTC,CASSLVGETQYF
TRBV5-1,NA,NA,TRBJ2-2,TGCGCCAGCAGCTTGGAGCGACAGATCGCGAAGGGGCTGTTTTTT,CASSLERQIAKGLFF
TRBV18,once,TRBD1,TRBJ1-2,TGTGCCAGCTCACAGTCGGACAGGGGGGGATATGGCTACACCTTC,CASSQSDRGGYGYTF
TRBV7-9,NA,NA,TRBJ2-1,TGTGCCAGCAGCTTAGAGGGATTTGAGCAGTTCTTC,CASSLEGFEQFF